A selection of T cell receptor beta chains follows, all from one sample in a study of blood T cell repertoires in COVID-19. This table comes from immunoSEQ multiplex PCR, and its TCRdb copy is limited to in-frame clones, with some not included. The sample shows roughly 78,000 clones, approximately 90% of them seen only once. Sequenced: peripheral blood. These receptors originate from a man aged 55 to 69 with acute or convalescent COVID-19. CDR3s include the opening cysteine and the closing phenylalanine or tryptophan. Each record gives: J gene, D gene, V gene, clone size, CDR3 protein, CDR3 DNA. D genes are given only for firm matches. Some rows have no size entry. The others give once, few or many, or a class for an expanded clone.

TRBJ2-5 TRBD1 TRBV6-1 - CASSEGWDRGLRETQYF TGTGCCAGCAGTGAAGGGTGGGACAGGGGGCTTCGGGAGACCCAGTACTTC
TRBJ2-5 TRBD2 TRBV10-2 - CASSSLGTSGMYQETQYF TGCGCCAGCAGTTCTTTGGGGACTAGCGGGATGTACCAAGAGACCCAGTACTTC
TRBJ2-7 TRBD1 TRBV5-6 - CASGRGQGSYEQYF TGTGCCAGCGGGCGGGGACAGGGCTCCTACGAGCAGTACTTC
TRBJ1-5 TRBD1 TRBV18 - CASSPSGQGGNQPQHF TGTGCCAGCTCACCGTCTGGACAGGGAGGCAATCAGCCCCAGCATTTT
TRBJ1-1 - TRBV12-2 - CASPFDSEAFF TGTGCAAGTCCGTTCGACAGTGAAGCTTTCTTT
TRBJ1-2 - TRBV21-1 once CASSKQEDYGYTF TGTGCCAGCAGCAAACAGGAAGACTATGGCTACACCTTC
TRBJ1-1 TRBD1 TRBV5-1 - CASSGTGVSTEAFF TGCGCCAGCAGCGGAACAGGGGTGAGCACTGAAGCTTTCTTT
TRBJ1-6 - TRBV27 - CASSFRVSYNSPLHF TGTGCCAGCAGTTTTCGGGTTTCCTATAATTCACCCCTCCACTTT
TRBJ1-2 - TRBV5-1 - CASSSEAAYGYTF TGCGCCAGCAGCTCCGAGGCCGCCTATGGCTACACCTTC
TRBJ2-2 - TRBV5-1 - CASSLDRVGAGELFF TGCGCCAGCAGCTTGGACAGGGTTGGCGCCGGGGAGCTGTTTTTT
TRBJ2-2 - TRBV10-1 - CASRDSNTGELFF TGCGCCAGCAGGGACAGCAACACCGGGGAGCTGTTTTTT
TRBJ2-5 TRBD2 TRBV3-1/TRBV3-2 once CASRHLAGGETQYF TGTGCCAGCAGGCATCTAGCGGGGGGGGAGACCCAGTACTTC
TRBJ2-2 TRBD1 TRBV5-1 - CASSGTNRGSQYTGELFF TGCGCCAGCAGCGGAACAAACAGGGGTTCTCAGTACACCGGGGAGCTGTTTTTT
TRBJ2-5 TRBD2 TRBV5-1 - CASSLAGTSGGPGPQGTQYF TGCGCCAGCAGCTTGGCCGGGACTAGCGGGGGCCCAGGACCACAGGGGACCCAGTACTTC
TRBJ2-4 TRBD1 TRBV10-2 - CASSGSGGAGIQYF TGCGCCAGCAGTGGGTCAGGGGGCGCGGGCATTCAGTACTTC
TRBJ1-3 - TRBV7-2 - CASSLVPGGSGNTIYF TGTGCCAGCAGCTTAGTTCCGGGAGGCTCTGGAAACACCATATATTTT
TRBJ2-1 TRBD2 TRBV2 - CASSEWGLAPLGNEQFF TGTGCCAGCAGTGAATGGGGACTAGCCCCCCTAGGGAATGAGCAGTTCTTC
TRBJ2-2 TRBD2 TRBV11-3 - CASSPTSGNTGELFF TGTGCCAGCAGCCCGACTAGCGGGAACACCGGGGAGCTGTTTTTT
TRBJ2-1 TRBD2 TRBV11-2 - CASSLMASGGDEQFF TGTGCCAGCAGCTTAATGGCTAGCGGTGGGGATGAGCAGTTCTTC
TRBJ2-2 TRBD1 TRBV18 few CASSPADRVITGELFF TGTGCCAGCTCACCAGCGGACAGGGTCATCACCGGGGAGCTGTTTTTT